This T cell receptor beta chain was retrieved from a study of molecular identifiers for immune sequencing clone quantification. Study findings and constraints: Barcode sharing among identical TCR molecules could make large clones appear smaller. Clones above 20 RNA copies contained over 97% of effector molecules but under 1% of naive ones.

This clonotype was counted at least ten times. Its specificity is unknown. TCRdb re-called the PCR reads through MiXCR, storing one row per CDR3 protein. The sample has over 550,000 distinct CDR3 sequences, 25% seen once. Sorted naive CD8 T cells, roughly 20,000 to 1,100,000, were sequenced from 10%, 30% or 50% RNA. When naive CD8 T cells were sorted, they were gated as CD8+CD4-CCR7+CD45RA+. The CDR3 contains 14 residues. CDR1 and CDR2 (germline): SNHLY, FYNNEI. V lost 2 bases and J lost 1, with 6 bases in between. The sequenced sample was naive CD8+ T cells from blood, with Jurkat cell RNA spiked in. Sample subset: FACS-sorted CD8+CD4-CCR7+CD45RA+ naive T cells. This chain joins TRBV2 and TRBJ1-5; D is unclear. This TCR came from a human donor in good health. Some libraries in this study had Jurkat cell RNA spiked in. The chain's CDR3 is CASSEPDSNQPQHF. The CDR3 DNA sequence: TGTGCCAGCAGTGAACCGGACAGCAATCAGCCCCAGCATTTT. The variable domain in full, with the rest retrieved from reference TRBV2 and TRBJ1-5, is EPEVTQTPSHQVTQMGQEVILRCVPISNHLYFYWYRQILGQKVEFLVSFYNNEISEKSEIFDDQFSVERPDGSNFTLKIRSTKLEDSAMYFCASSEPDSNQPQHFGDGTRLSIL.